This T cell receptor (beta chain) stems from a study of blood T cell repertoires in COVID-19. The wider study: Samples representing acute and convalescent COVID-19 were sourced from the United States, Italy and Spain.

Using immunoSEQ multiplex PCR, the repertoire was profiled, and TCRdb retains in-frame clones only, with some absent. This table holds roughly 350,000 clones, around 84% found once. This CDR3 spans 13 amino acids. Germline V CDR1 and CDR2: SEHNR, FQNEAQ (reference sequence). V gave up 5 bases and J gave up 4 bases; unmatched junction bases: 2. V is TRBV7-9 and J is TRBJ1-1, with TRBD1 identical over 9 bases. Sequences were obtained from peripheral blood. The clonotype was recovered from a woman aged 18 to 35 with acute or convalescent COVID-19. CDR3: CASSGTGLTEAFF. In nucleotides, the CDR3 is TGTGCCAGCAGCGGGACAGGGCTCACTGAAGCTTTCTTT. The entire variable domain, with the rest obtained from reference TRBV7-9 and TRBJ1-1, is as follows: DTGVSQNPRHKITKRGQNVTFRCDPISEHNRLYWYRQTLGQGPEFLTYFQNEAQLEKSRLLSDRFSAERPKGSFSTLEIQRTEQGDSAMYLCASSGTGLTEAFFGQGTRLTVV.